This TCR beta chain was identified during a study of Ad26.COV2.S vaccination and SARS-CoV-2 variants. Broader study findings: Similar non-spike TCR breadth was seen in vaccine and placebo recipients.

The germline V gene encodes CDR1 SGHVS and CDR2 FNYEAQ. The CDR3 has 13 residues. Trimming removed 0 bases from V and 6 bases from J, with 9 bases in between. Points on this clone: The target antigen is unknown.

Treatment defined: about 20 received Ad26.COV2.S at low or high dose, single or two shots; a few received placebo; per-sample allocation not given. Day 63 after the first vaccine or placebo injection was the time point for sampling. TCRdb's copy holds only in-frame clones and misses some; the assay was immunoSEQ multiplex PCR. The sample has about 680,000 clones, about 90% seen once; the top ten hold roughly 1.5%. The sequence was obtained from a person between 18 and 59 years old who received the Ad26.COV2.S COVID-19 vaccine or a placebo. The chain links TRBV7-6 to TRBJ2-7; no clear D. This specimen consisted of peripheral blood, obtained in a trial of Ad26.COV2.S vaccine versus placebo. The CDR3 loop is CASSLAIGFEQYF. CDR3 nucleotides: TGTGCCAGCAGCTTAGCGATCGGGTTCGAGCAGTACTTC.